These 6 T cell receptor beta chains were sequenced from one sample in a study of T-cell reconstitution after alpha-beta-depleted transplantation in children. Unique molecular identifiers featured in how the TCRbeta library was prepared. MiXCR was run by TCRdb on the PCR reads, yielding one entry per CDR3 protein. The sample includes about 200,000 distinct CDR3 sequences, about 6% of them seen just once. Source: PBMCs, taken before TCRalphabeta/CD19-depleted stem cell transplant. These receptors were collected from a girl under three years old with combined immunodeficiency, due to receive a stem cell transplant.

The sample holds many counts of this clonotype. The rearrangement uses TRBV27 and TRBJ1-5, with TRBD1 as a possible D gene (5 bases). This CDR3 contains 14 residues. Germline V gives CDR1 MNHEY, CDR2 SMNVEV (reference sequence). V lost 4 bases and J lost 0, with 7 bases in between. DNA for the CDR3: TGTGCCAGCAGTTCGACAGATAGCAATCAGCCCCAGCATTTT. Encoded protein: CASSSTDSNQPQHF.

This clonotype appeared many times. The rearrangement uses TRBV5-6 and TRBJ2-7, with D maybe TRBD1 (6 bases). Between the trimmed V and J ends, which lost 4 bases and 0 bases, there was a span of 11 bases. The CDR3 is made up of 14 amino acids. Germline CDR1 and CDR2: SGHDT and YYEEEE. CDR3 amino acids: CASSKDSFSYEQYF. In nucleotides, the CDR3 is TGTGCCAGCAGCAAGGACAGCTTCTCCTACGAGCAGTACTTC.

The CDR3 DNA reads as TGCAGTGCACTCAAGTTCACCGGGGAGCTGTTTTTT. It encodes CSALKFTGELFF. This chain connects TRBV20-1 to TRBJ2-2; D call uncertain. V lost 6 bases and J lost 4, with 9 bases in between. Per the germline V gene, CDR1 is DFQATT and CDR2 is SNEGSKA (reference sequence). This CDR3 has 12 amino acids.

This clonotype was recorded only once. The V and J genes are TRBV11-1 and TRBJ2-1, with no clear D. V gave up 1 base and J gave up 3 bases, with 10 bases separating them. Germline values: CDR1 SGHAT, CDR2 FQDESV (reference sequence). The CDR3 spans 15 residues. CDR3: CASSLGPLCYNEQFF. In DNA, the CDR3 is TGTGCCAGCAGCTTAGGGCCCCTCTGCTACAATGAGCAGTTCTTC.

This clonotype was seen at least ten times. V and J are TRBV7-2 and TRBJ2-1; TRBD2 aligns across 12 bases. The CDR3 has 15 amino acids. V trimming: 2 bases; J trimming: 7 bases; junction bases outside the gene matches: 3. Germline loops: CDR1 SGHTA, CDR2 FQGNSA. CDR3 DNA sequence: TGTGCCAGCAGCTTAAGTGGGACTAGCGGGAATGAGCAGTTCTTC. It specifies CASSLSGTSGNEQFF.

Ten or more counts support this clonotype. The chain has TRBV12-3 or TRBV12-4 and TRBJ2-5; the match to TRBD1 covers 9 bases. The CDR3 runs 15 residues. J was trimmed by 6 bases and V by 3 bases; bases with no gene match: 8. CDR3 protein: CASSLSWTGVKTQYF. The CDR3 DNA is TGTGCCAGCAGTTTGAGCTGGACAGGGGTCAAGACCCAGTACTTC.